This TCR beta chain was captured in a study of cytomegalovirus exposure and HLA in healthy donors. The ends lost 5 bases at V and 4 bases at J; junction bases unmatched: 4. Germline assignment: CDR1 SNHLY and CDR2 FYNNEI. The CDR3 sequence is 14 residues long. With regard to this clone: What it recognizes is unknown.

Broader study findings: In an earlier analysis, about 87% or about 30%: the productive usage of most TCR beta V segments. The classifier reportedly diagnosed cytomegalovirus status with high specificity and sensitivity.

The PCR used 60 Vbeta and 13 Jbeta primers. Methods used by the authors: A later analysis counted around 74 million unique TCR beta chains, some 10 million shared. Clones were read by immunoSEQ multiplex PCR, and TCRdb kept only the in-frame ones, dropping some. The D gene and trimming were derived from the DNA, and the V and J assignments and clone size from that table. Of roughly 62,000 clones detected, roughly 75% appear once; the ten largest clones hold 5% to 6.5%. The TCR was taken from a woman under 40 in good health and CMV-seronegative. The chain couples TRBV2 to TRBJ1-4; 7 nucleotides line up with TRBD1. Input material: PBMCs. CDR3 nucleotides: TGTGCCAGCAGTTACGACAGGGATAATGAAAAACTGTTTTTT. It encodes CASSYDRDNEKLFF.